The sequence of this T cell receptor beta chain was determined in a study of shared clonotypes between healthy human individuals (dated by TCRdb to the early 2020s). About the full investigation: The cohort included three men and a couple of women between 18 and 49 years of age. To estimate repertoire size and how much clonotypes are shared between individuals, the study performed deep sequencing of blood TCR repertoires from 4 to 6 healthy adults. To increase sequencing depth and limit assay-specific biases, TCR repertoire library preparation and sequencing were carried out by different laboratories using diverse techniques. Leukapheresis yielded between about 0.85 and 10 billion PBMCs per donor. Findings and caveats that apply to the study as a whole: Sampling was restricted to blood, and TCR repertoires in tissue are likely to differ from TCR repertoires in blood. The small number of donors limited the genetic and exposure-history diversity represented. Pairwise subsampling indicated that sequencing depth was expected to affect the degree of clonotype sharing among donors.

Only one count was recorded for this clone. Its binding antigen is unknown. No much larger clonotype is one base removed from it; base qualities were not supplied. The donors were healthy, HIV-negative adults who had no recently reported acute infections or vaccinations. All donors were Caucasian adults living in Nashville, Tennessee, USA. For unsorted samples, some 100 million PBMCs were counted and genomic DNA was extracted with the QIAamp DNA Blood Mini kit. Blood was obtained by leukapheresis, after which PBMCs were separated by Ficoll-Histopaque density gradient centrifugation and cryopreserved in liquid nitrogen vapor phase. Using the deep immunoSEQ assay, TCR CDR3 regions were amplified from genomic DNA by multiplex PCR. For each cell subset, the extracted genomic DNA was distributed evenly across all wells of several immunoSEQ 96-well plates, and each plate served as one replicate. For unsorted PBMC, each replicate PCR was loaded with roughly 0.3 ug genomic DNA, equivalent to roughly 31,000 T cell genomes. Ten immunoSEQ deep assay plates were used to sequence unsorted PBMC genomic DNA. Purified libraries were measured with a Qubit 3.0 fluorometer, size-checked on a Bioanalyzer 2100, and measured again with the KAPA Library Quantification kit. Every immunoSEQ 96-well plate was sequenced on a dedicated single-read 150-cycle Illumina NextSeq 550 flow cell. The authors' pipeline ran thus. The immunoSEQ output contained only junctional sequences without quality scores, so filtering could not match that applied to full-length reads. Sequences were annotated with PyIR, a Python wrapper for IgBLAST v1.9, and V/J genes and CDR3 were assigned using IMGT germline references. Any read was removed if the V/J assignment was weak (E-value above 1e-6), the CDR3 was missing, or the read contained stop codons, out-of-frame junctions, or ambiguous translated residues. A V3J clonotype was defined by an identical inferred V gene, J gene, and CDR3 amino acid sequence. Percentage overlap between repertoires was computed as shared unique clonotypes divided by the size of the smaller repertoire. Three approaches were used to assess repertoire richness: RTK rarefaction, the Chao1 estimator, and Recon v2.1 estimates of unobserved clonotypes. TCRdb holds this immuneACCESS table with in-frame rearrangements only. Some clones are missing; in checked studies, unresolved V genes explain under half, and the rest has no known cause. V, J and clone size are taken as reported in that table, and D and trimming were inferred from the DNA itself. This sample comprises some 500,000 clones, 79% of them detected only once. Over 9.5% of the sample lies in the top ten.

From a lookup of the germline V gene (reference sequence), CDR1 and CDR2 are SEHNR and FQNEAQ. From its cysteine to its phenylalanine, the CDR3 spans 16 amino acids. Only the CDR3 region is kept as DNA, spanning 48 bases read in frame from base 1. Trimming accounts for 1 base at V and 10 bases at J, while the number of junction bases matched to no gene is 11. Recombination linked TRBV7-9 to TRBJ2-1, with 9 bases aligning to TRBD2. The TCR was taken from a woman aged 40-49 years in good health. Some clones in this sample may be carry-over from other donors' samples. Input material: PBMCs. The DNA is as follows: TGTGCCAGCAGCTTAGTAGGAGGTAGCGGGAGTTTGGAGCAGTTCTTC. It translates to CASSLVGGSGSLEQFF.